One and the same sample provided the 2 T cell receptor beta chains below, sequenced in a study of T cell responses to AZD1222 COVID-19 vaccine. The table came from immunoSEQ multiplex PCR; TCRdb's copy has only in-frame clones and leaves some out. Of roughly 75,000 clones listed, roughly 84% were seen once; the top ten hold 15% to 20%. This specimen consisted of peripheral blood, obtained 28 days after the second AZD1222 dose. These receptors were collected from an adult who received the AZD1222 COVID-19 vaccine.

The gene calls are TRBV7-6 and TRBJ2-1, with 10 bases that match TRBD1. The trim removed 5 bases at V and 3 bases at J, leaving 10 bases unmatched. Germline V lookup: CDR1 SGHVS, CDR2 FNYEAQ. The CDR3 is 17 amino acids. The CDR3 reads CASSLTGGAYLYNEQFF. In DNA, the CDR3 is TGTGCCAGCAGCCTGACAGGGGGCGCGTACCTCTACAATGAGCAGTTCTTC.

This clone was found a few times. The genes are TRBV11-3 and TRBJ2-7, with D unclear. The V gene lost 5 bases and the J gene lost 2 bases, with 13 bases spanning the gap. CDR3 size: 14 residues. Per germline, CDR1 SGHNT and CDR2 YENEEA. The chain's CDR3 is CASSAHDEPYEQYF. The CDR3 region has the DNA TGTGCCAGCAGCGCACATGACGAACCCTACGAGCAGTACTTC.